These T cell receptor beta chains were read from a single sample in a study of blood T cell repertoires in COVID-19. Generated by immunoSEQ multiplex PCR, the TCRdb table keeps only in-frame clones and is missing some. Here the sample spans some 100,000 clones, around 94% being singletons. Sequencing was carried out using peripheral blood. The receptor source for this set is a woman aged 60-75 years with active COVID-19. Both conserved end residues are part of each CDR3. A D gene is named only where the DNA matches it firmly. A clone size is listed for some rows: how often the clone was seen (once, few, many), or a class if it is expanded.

CDR3 protein: CASSPDRALQGYTF
CDR3 DNA: TGTGCCAGCAGCCCGGACAGGGCGCTCCAGGGCTACACCTTC
clone size: once
V gene: TRBV6-6
J gene: TRBJ1-2
D gene: TRBD1

CDR3 protein: CASSKTYRAPKAFF
CDR3 DNA: TGTGCCAGCAGCAAAACATACAGGGCCCCTAAAGCTTTCTTT
clone size: .
V gene: TRBV5-8
J gene: TRBJ1-1
D gene: .

CDR3 protein: CVTRKLNTEAFF
CDR3 DNA: TGTGTCACTCGGAAACTAAACACTGAAGCTTTCTTT
clone size: .
V gene: TRBV30
J gene: TRBJ1-1
D gene: .

CDR3 protein: CASSQAVAGETSYEQYF
CDR3 DNA: TGCGCCAGCAGCCAAGCGGTAGCGGGGGAGACCTCCTACGAGCAGTACTTC
clone size: .
V gene: TRBV4-3
J gene: TRBJ2-7
D gene: TRBD2

CDR3 protein: CASSQGAGNSPLHF
CDR3 DNA: TGTGCCAGCAGCCAAGGGGCAGGAAATTCACCCCTCCACTTT
clone size: .
V gene: TRBV3-1/TRBV3-2
J gene: TRBJ1-6
D gene: .

CDR3 protein: CASSQDIRAGGYNQPQHF
CDR3 DNA: TGCGCCAGCAGCCAAGATATAAGGGCAGGGGGCTACAATCAGCCCCAGCATTTT
clone size: .
V gene: TRBV4-3
J gene: TRBJ1-5
D gene: TRBD1

CDR3 protein: CASSTPELDRANTEAFF
CDR3 DNA: TGTGCCAGCAGCACCCCTGAACTGGACAGGGCGAACACTGAAGCTTTCTTT
clone size: once
V gene: TRBV7-9
J gene: TRBJ1-1
D gene: TRBD1

CDR3 protein: CASRHRQADEQYF
CDR3 DNA: TGTGCCAGTAGACATAGACAGGCCGACGAGCAGTACTTC
clone size: .
V gene: TRBV6-5
J gene: TRBJ2-7
D gene: .

CDR3 protein: CATSQRGGWRQYF
CDR3 DNA: TGTGCCACCAGTCAACGGGGGGGCTGGAGGCAGTACTTC
clone size: .
V gene: TRBV24-1
J gene: TRBJ2-7
D gene: TRBD2

CDR3 protein: CASSSYGGLYYQPQHF
CDR3 DNA: TGTGCCAGCAGCTCCTATGGAGGGCTCTACTATCAGCCCCAGCATTTT
clone size: .
V gene: TRBV6-2/TRBV6-3
J gene: TRBJ1-5
D gene: .

CDR3 protein: CASSQGTGNPYEQYF
CDR3 DNA: TGCGCCAGCAGCCAGGGGACAGGAAATCCCTACGAGCAGTACTTC
clone size: .
V gene: TRBV4-1
J gene: TRBJ2-7
D gene: TRBD1

CDR3 protein: CASSYEDRSYGYTF
CDR3 DNA: TGTGCCAGCAGTTATGAGGACAGGAGCTATGGCTACACCTTC
clone size: .
V gene: TRBV6-6
J gene: TRBJ1-2
D gene: TRBD1

CDR3 protein: CASSQDRGTGANVLTF
CDR3 DNA: TGTGCCAGCAGCCAAGATCGCGGGACTGGGGCCAACGTCCTGACTTTC
clone size: .
V gene: TRBV3-1/TRBV3-2
J gene: TRBJ2-6
D gene: .

CDR3 protein: CASSLGGRRARQFF
CDR3 DNA: TGTGCCAGCAGTTTAGGCGGGAGGCGGGCTAGGCAGTTCTTC
clone size: .
V gene: TRBV27
J gene: TRBJ2-1
D gene: TRBD2

CDR3 protein: CASSSGQTDNEKLFF
CDR3 DNA: TGCGCCAGCAGCTCAGGACAGACAGATAATGAAAAACTGTTTTTT
clone size: .
V gene: TRBV5-1
J gene: TRBJ1-4
D gene: .

CDR3 protein: CASSFFSSYNEQFF
CDR3 DNA: TGTGCCAGCAGCTTCTTCAGTTCCTACAATGAGCAGTTCTTC
clone size: .
V gene: TRBV5-6
J gene: TRBJ2-1
D gene: .

CDR3 protein: CASSLIGRGRGGYTF
CDR3 DNA: TGTGCCAGCAGCTTAATCGGCAGGGGTAGAGGCGGCTACACCTTC
clone size: .
V gene: TRBV7-2
J gene: TRBJ1-2
D gene: .

CDR3 protein: CASSPAVGLAGGEQYF
CDR3 DNA: TGTGCCAGCTCTCCCGCGGTCGGACTAGCGGGTGGCGAGCAGTACTTC
clone size: .
V gene: TRBV18
J gene: TRBJ2-7
D gene: TRBD2

CDR3 protein: CASSLTGTGKKTQYF
CDR3 DNA: TGCGCCAGCAGCCTAACCGGGACAGGGAAAAAGACCCAGTACTTC
clone size: .
V gene: TRBV4-1
J gene: TRBJ2-5
D gene: TRBD1

CDR3 protein: CASSTPSGGGGGTEAFF
CDR3 DNA: TGTGCCAGCAGCACTCCCTCAGGGGGCGGTGGGGGGACTGAAGCTTTCTTT
clone size: .
V gene: TRBV9
J gene: TRBJ1-1
D gene: TRBD1

CDR3 protein: CASSLVGGGRGLDEQYF
CDR3 DNA: TGTGCCAGCAGCTTAGTAGGGGGGGGCCGGGGCCTCGACGAGCAGTACTTC
clone size: .
V gene: TRBV7-2
J gene: TRBJ2-7
D gene: .

CDR3 protein: CASSLGTGANEAFF
CDR3 DNA: TGTGCCAGCAGTTTAGGGACAGGGGCCAATGAAGCTTTCTTT
clone size: .
V gene: TRBV28
J gene: TRBJ1-1
D gene: TRBD1

CDR3 protein: CASSWTGPETQYF
CDR3 DNA: TGCGCCAGCAGCTGGACAGGGCCAGAGACCCAGTACTTC
clone size: .
V gene: TRBV5-1
J gene: TRBJ2-5
D gene: TRBD1

CDR3 protein: CGAGGRLSQPQHF
CDR3 DNA: TGTGGTGCGGGAGGGAGGCTATCTCAGCCCCAGCATTTT
clone size: .
V gene: TRBV28
J gene: TRBJ1-5
D gene: .

CDR3 protein: CASSTFSGTIYNEQFF
CDR3 DNA: TGTGCCAGCAGTACATTCTCCGGGACTATCTACAATGAGCAGTTCTTC
clone size: .
V gene: TRBV6-2/TRBV6-3
J gene: TRBJ2-1
D gene: TRBD2

CDR3 protein: CASSYEDRTSNYGYTF
CDR3 DNA: TGTGCCAGCAGTTATGAGGACAGGACCTCGAACTATGGCTACACCTTC
clone size: .
V gene: TRBV6-5
J gene: TRBJ1-2
D gene: TRBD1

CDR3 protein: CSVSTGNNNEQFF
CDR3 DNA: TGCAGCGTATCTACAGGGAACAACAATGAGCAGTTCTTC
clone size: .
V gene: TRBV29-1
J gene: TRBJ2-1
D gene: .

CDR3 protein: CASSFGQGTNSPLHF
CDR3 DNA: TGTGCCAGCAGCTTTGGACAGGGGACGAATTCACCCCTCCACTTT
clone size: .
V gene: TRBV7-8
J gene: TRBJ1-6
D gene: TRBD1

CDR3 protein: CASSVGQIPTDTQYF
CDR3 DNA: TGTGCCAGCAGCGTAGGTCAGATCCCGACAGATACGCAGTATTTT
clone size: .
V gene: TRBV9
J gene: TRBJ2-3
D gene: .

CDR3 protein: CASIPRGAPGDTQYF
CDR3 DNA: TGTGCCAGCATCCCCCGCGGGGCCCCGGGGGATACGCAGTATTTT
clone size: .
V gene: TRBV28
J gene: TRBJ2-3
D gene: .

CDR3 protein: CASSTVGGETQYF
CDR3 DNA: TGTGCCAGCAGCACCGTTGGGGGGGAGACCCAGTACTTC
clone size: .
V gene: TRBV5-4
J gene: TRBJ2-5
D gene: .

CDR3 protein: CASSSHRGLNTEAFF
CDR3 DNA: TGTGCCAGCAGTTCCCACCGAGGCCTGAACACTGAAGCTTTCTTT
clone size: .
V gene: TRBV28
J gene: TRBJ1-1
D gene: .

CDR3 protein: CASSRSTVTNTGELFF
CDR3 DNA: TGTGCCAGCAGCCGGTCGACAGTAACGAACACCGGGGAGCTGTTTTTT
clone size: .
V gene: TRBV5-4
J gene: TRBJ2-2
D gene: .

CDR3 protein: CASSPLTSGVLGETQYF
CDR3 DNA: TGTGCCAGCTCACCGCTGACTAGCGGGGTTCTCGGGGAGACCCAGTACTTC
clone size: once
V gene: TRBV18
J gene: TRBJ2-5
D gene: TRBD2

CDR3 protein: CASSLSNGGNYGYTF
CDR3 DNA: TGCGCCAGCAGCTTATCAAACGGGGGTAACTATGGCTACACCTTC
clone size: .
V gene: TRBV5-1
J gene: TRBJ1-2
D gene: .

CDR3 protein: CASSQANVLTF
CDR3 DNA: TGTGCCAGCAGTCAGGCCAACGTCCTGACTTTC
clone size: .
V gene: TRBV2
J gene: TRBJ2-6
D gene: .

CDR3 protein: CATLPGGVKNEQFF
CDR3 DNA: TGTGCCACCCTCCCGGGGGGGGTCAAAAATGAGCAGTTCTTC
clone size: once
V gene: TRBV19
J gene: TRBJ2-1
D gene: TRBD2

CDR3 protein: CASSIGGTGDGYTF
CDR3 DNA: TGTGCCAGTAGTATTGGGGGAACAGGGGATGGCTACACCTTC
clone size: .
V gene: TRBV19
J gene: TRBJ1-2
D gene: TRBD1

CDR3 protein: CASSDRTSYSNQPQHF
CDR3 DNA: TGTGCCAGCAGTGACCGGACAAGTTATAGCAATCAGCCCCAGCATTTT
clone size: .
V gene: TRBV6-1
J gene: TRBJ1-5
D gene: .

CDR3 protein: CASSIGTAYEQYF
CDR3 DNA: TGTGCCAGTAGTATTGGGACAGCCTACGAGCAGTACTTC
clone size: .
V gene: TRBV19
J gene: TRBJ2-7
D gene: TRBD1

CDR3 protein: CATYGGLDGYTF
CDR3 DNA: TGTGCCACTTACGGGGGGTTGGATGGCTACACCTTC
clone size: .
V gene: TRBV24-1
J gene: TRBJ1-2
D gene: .

CDR3 protein: CATSRTSGTDTQYF
CDR3 DNA: TGTGCCACCAGCAGGACTAGCGGCACAGATACGCAGTATTTT
clone size: .
V gene: TRBV15
J gene: TRBJ2-3
D gene: TRBD2